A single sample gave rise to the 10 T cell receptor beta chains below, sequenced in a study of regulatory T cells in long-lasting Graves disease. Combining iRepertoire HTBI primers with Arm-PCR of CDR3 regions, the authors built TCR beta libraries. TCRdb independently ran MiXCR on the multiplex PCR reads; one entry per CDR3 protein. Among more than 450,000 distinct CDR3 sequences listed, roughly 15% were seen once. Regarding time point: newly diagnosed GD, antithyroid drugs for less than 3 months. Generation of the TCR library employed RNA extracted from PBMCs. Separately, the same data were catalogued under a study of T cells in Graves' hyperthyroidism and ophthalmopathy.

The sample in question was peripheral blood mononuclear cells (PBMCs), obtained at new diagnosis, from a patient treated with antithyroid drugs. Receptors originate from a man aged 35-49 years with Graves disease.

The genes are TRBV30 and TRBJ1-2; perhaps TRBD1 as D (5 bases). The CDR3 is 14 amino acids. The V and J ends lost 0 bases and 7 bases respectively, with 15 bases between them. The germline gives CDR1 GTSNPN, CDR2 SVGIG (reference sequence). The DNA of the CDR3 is TGTGCCTGGAGTGTAATCGGGATGGGGGGTGGCTACACCTTC. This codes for CAWSVIGMGGGYTF.

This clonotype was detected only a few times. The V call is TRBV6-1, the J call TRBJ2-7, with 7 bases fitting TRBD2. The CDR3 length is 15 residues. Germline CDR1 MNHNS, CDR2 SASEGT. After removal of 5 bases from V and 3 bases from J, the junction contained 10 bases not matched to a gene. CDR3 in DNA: TGTGCCAGCAGTATCCTTAGCGGGTCGGACTACGAGCAGTACTTC. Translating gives CASSILSGSDYEQYF.

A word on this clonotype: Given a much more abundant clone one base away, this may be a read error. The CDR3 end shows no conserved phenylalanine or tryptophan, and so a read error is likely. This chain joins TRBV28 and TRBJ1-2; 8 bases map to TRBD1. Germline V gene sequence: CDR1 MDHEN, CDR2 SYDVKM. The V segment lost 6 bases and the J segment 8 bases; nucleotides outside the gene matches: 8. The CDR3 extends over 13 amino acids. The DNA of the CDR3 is TGTGCCAGCAGCACAGGGGGGCCGGGGGGCTACACCCTC. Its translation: CASSTGGPGGYTL.

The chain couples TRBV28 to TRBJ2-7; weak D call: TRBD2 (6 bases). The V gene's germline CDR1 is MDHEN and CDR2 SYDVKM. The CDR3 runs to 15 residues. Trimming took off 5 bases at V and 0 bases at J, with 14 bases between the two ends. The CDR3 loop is CASSTAGGSSYEQYF. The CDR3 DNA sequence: TGTGCCAGCAGTACCGCTGGGGGGAGCTCCTACGAGCAGTACTTC.

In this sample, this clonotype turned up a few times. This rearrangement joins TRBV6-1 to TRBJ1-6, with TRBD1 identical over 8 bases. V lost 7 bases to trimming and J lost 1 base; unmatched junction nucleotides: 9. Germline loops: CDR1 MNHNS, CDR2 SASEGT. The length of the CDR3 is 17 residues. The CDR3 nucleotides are TGTGCCAGCACCGAAGGACAGGGTGGTTCCTATAATTCACCCCTCCACTTT. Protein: CASTEGQGGSYNSPLHF.

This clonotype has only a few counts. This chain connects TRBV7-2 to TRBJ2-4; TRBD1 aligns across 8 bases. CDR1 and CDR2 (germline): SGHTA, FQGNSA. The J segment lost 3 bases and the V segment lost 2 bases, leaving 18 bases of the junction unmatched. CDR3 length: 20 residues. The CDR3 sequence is CASSLSMDRDWTPGKNIQYF. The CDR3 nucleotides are TGTGCCAGCAGCTTAAGTATGGACAGGGACTGGACGCCTGGCAAAAACATTCAGTACTTC.

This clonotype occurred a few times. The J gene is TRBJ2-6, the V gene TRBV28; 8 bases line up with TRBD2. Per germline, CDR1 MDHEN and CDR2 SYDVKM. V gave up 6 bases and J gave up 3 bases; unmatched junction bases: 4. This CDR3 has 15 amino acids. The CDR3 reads CASSSAGVGANVLTF. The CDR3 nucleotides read TGTGCCAGCAGCTCAGCGGGGGTTGGGGCCAACGTCCTGACTTTC.

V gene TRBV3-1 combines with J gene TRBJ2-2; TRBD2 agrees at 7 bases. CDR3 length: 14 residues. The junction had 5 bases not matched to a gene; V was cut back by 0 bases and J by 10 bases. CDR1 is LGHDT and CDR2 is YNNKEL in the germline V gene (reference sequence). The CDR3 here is CASSQDGRTTELFF. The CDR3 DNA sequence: TGTGCCAGCAGCCAAGACGGGAGGACGACGGAGCTGTTTTTT.

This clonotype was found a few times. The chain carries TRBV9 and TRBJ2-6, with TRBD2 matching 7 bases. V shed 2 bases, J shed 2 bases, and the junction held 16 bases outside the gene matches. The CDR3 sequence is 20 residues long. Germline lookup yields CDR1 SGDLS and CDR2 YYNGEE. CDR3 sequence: CASSVGAYRLAVTGANVLTF. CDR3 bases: TGTGCCAGCAGCGTTGGGGCTTATCGGCTAGCGGTAACTGGGGCCAACGTCCTGACTTTC.

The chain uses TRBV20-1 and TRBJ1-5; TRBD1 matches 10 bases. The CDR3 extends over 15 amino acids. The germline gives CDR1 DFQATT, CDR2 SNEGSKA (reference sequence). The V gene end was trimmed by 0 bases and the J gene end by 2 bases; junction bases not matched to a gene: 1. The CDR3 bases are TGCAGTGCTAGAGATGGGACAGGGGGCAATCAGCCCCAGCATTTT. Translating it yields CSARDGTGGNQPQHF.